This T cell receptor beta chain is drawn from a study of T cells in localized non-small cell lung cancer. The assay was immunoSEQ multiplex PCR, and TCRdb's table has in-frame clones only and misses some. This sample carries 20,000 to 30,000 clones, approximately 87% of them seen once, and the ten largest clones take 6.1%. General study results and limits: Of the tissues analyzed, uninvolved adjacent lung showed maximal T cell clonality, greater than tumor.

On this clone: What it binds is unknown.

The CDR3 has 15 residues. Germline V gene sequence: CDR1 SEHNR, CDR2 FQNEAQ (reference sequence). V shed 3 bases and J 5 bases; nucleotides not matched to a gene: 5. This specimen consisted of PBMCs, obtained before any cancer treatment. The receptor's source is a man between 40 and 70 years old with stage II lung adenocarcinoma. The chain employs TRBV7-9 and TRBJ2-2; 8 nucleotides agree with TRBD1. As DNA, the CDR3 is TGTGCCAGCAGCTTGGCGACAGGGGTAACCGGGGAGCTGTTTTTT. Amino acids: CASSLATGVTGELFF.